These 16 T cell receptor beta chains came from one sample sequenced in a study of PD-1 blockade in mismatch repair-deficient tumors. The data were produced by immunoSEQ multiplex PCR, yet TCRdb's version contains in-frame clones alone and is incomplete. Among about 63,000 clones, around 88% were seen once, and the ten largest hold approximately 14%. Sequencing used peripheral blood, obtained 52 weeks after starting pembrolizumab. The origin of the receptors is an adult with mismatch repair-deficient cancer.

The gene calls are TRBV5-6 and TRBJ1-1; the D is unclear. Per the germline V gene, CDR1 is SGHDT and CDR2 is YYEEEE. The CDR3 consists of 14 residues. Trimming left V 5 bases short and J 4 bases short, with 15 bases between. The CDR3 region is CASSTVMVATEAFF. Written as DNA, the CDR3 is TGTGCCAGCAGTACCGTAATGGTGGCCACTGAAGCTTTCTTT.

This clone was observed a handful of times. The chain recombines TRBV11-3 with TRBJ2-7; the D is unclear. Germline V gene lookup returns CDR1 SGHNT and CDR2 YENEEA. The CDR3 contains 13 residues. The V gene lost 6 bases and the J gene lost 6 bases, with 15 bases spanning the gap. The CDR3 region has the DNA TGTGCCAGCAGGGATGAGAGACTCTCCGAGCAGTACTTC. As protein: CASRDERLSEQYF. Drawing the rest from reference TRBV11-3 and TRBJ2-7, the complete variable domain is EAGVVQSPRYKIIEKKQPVAFWCNPISGHNTLYWYLQNLGQGPELLIRYENEEAVDDSQLPKDRFSAERLKGVDSTLKIQPAELGDSAVYLCASRDERLSEQYFGPGTRLTVT.

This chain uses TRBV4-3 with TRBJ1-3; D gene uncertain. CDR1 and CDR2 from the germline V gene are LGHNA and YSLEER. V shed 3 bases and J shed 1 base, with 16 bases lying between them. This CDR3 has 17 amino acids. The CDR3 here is CASSQVIQIASGNTIYF. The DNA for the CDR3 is TGCGCCAGCAGCCAGGTGATACAGATAGCATCTGGAAACACCATATATTTT.

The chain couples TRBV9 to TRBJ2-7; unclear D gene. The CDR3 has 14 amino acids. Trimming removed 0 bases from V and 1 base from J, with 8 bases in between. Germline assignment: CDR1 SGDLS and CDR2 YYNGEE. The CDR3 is CASSVVPTSYEQYF. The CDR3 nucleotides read TGTGCCAGCAGCGTAGTACCAACTTCCTACGAGCAGTACTTC. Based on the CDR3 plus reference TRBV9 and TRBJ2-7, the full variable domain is DSGVTQTPKHLITATGQRVTLRCSPRSGDLSVYWYQQSLDQGLQFLIQYYNGEERAKGNILERFSAQQFPDLHSELNLSSLELGDSALYFCASSVVPTSYEQYFGPGTRLTVT.

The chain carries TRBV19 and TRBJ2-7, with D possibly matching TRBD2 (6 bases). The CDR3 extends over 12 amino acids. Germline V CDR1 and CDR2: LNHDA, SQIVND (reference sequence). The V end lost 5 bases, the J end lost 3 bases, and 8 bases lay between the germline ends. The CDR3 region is CASSGGVYEQYF. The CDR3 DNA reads TGTGCCAGTAGTGGAGGGGTCTACGAGCAGTACTTC.

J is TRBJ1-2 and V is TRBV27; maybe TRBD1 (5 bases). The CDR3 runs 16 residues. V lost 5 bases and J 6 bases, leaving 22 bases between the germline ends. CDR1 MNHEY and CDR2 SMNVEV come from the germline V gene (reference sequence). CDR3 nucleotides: TGTGCCAGCAGTCCGTCCTGGTACAGGAGAGAGGATGGCTACACCTTC. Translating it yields CASSPSWYRREDGYTF.

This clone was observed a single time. In DNA, the CDR3 is TGTGCCAGCAGTGGCTTACCCTCCTACAATGAGCAGTTCTTC. It encodes CASSGLPSYNEQFF. The gene calls are TRBV6-1 and TRBJ2-1, with D unclear. V lost 4 bases, J lost 0 bases, and 7 bases lay in between. CDR3 length equals 14 residues. CDR1 is MNHNS and CDR2 is SASEGT in the germline V gene.

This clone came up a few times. CDR3 sequence: CASSLYPDTYEQYF. The CDR3 coding sequence is TGTGCCAGCAGTTTATACCCCGATACCTACGAGCAGTACTTC. The chain links TRBV27 to TRBJ2-7, with D unresolved. The V and J ends lost 1 base and 2 bases respectively, with 9 bases between them. The germline gives CDR1 MNHEY, CDR2 SMNVEV (reference sequence). The CDR3 is 14 amino acids.

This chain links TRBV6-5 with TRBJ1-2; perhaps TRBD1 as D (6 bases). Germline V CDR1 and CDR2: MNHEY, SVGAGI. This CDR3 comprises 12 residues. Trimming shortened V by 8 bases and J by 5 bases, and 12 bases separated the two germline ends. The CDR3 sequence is CASSVTGYGYTF. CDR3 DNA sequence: TGTGCCAGCTCGGTGACAGGTTATGGCTACACCTTC.

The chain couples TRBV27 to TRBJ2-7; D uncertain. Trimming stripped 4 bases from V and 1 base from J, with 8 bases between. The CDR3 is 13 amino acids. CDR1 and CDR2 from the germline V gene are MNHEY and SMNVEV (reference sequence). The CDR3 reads CASSSAPSYEQYF. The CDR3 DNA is TGTGCCAGCAGTTCGGCCCCTTCCTACGAGCAGTACTTC.

CDR3 sequence: CASSAGQGDYGYTF. The CDR3 DNA sequence: TGTGCCAGCAGCGCAGGACAGGGGGACTATGGCTACACCTTC. The chain uses TRBV7-6 and TRBJ1-2; TRBD1 agrees at 10 bases. The ends lost 5 bases at V and 3 bases at J; junction bases unmatched: 3. The CDR3 contains 14 residues. CDR1 is SGHVS, CDR2 FNYEAQ, per germline.

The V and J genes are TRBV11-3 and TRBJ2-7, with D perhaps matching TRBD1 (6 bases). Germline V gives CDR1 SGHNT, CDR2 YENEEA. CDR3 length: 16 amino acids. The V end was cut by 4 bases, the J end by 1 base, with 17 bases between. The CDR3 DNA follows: TGTGCCAGCAGCTCCCCCGGATGGGGGCGTTCCTACGAGCAGTACTTC. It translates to CASSSPGWGRSYEQYF. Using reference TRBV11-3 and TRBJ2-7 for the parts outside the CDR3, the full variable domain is EAGVVQSPRYKIIEKKQPVAFWCNPISGHNTLYWYLQNLGQGPELLIRYENEEAVDDSQLPKDRFSAERLKGVDSTLKIQPAELGDSAVYLCASSSPGWGRSYEQYFGPGTRLTVT.

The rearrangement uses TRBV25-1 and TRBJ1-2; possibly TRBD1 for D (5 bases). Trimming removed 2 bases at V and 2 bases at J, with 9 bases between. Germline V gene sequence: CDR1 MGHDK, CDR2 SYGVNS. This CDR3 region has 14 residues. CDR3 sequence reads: CASSERGRNYGYTF. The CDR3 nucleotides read TGTGCCAGCAGTGAACGGGGCAGGAACTATGGCTACACCTTC.

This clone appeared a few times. CDR3 in DNA: TGTGCCAGCAGCTTATTCCAGGGGGCAACCTCTGGGGCCAACGTCCTGACTTTC. Its translation: CASSLFQGATSGANVLTF. The chain is built from TRBV11-2 and TRBJ2-6; 8 bases agree with TRBD1. J gave up 0 bases and V 2 bases, and 6 bases lay outside the gene matches. The CDR3 is made up of 18 amino acids. Per germline, CDR1 SGHAT and CDR2 FQNNGV.

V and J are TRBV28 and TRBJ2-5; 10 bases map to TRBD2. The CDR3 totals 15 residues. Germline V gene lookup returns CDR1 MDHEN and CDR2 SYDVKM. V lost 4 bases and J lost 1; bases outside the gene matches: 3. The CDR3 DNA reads TGTGCCAGCAGTTCTAGCGGGAGCTTCCAAGAGACCCAGTACTTC. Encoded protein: CASSSSGSFQETQYF.

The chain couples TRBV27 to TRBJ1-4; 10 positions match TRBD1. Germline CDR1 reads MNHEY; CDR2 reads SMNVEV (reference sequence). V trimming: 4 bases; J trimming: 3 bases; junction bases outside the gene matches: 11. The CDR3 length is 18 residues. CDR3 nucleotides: TGTGCCAGCAGTTCCTCCGGGACAGGGGTCGGGGCTAATGAAAAACTGTTTTTT. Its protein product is CASSSSGTGVGANEKLFF.